One sample yielded the 4 T cell receptor beta chains listed below, sequenced in a study of T cell responses to AZD1222 COVID-19 vaccine. Clones were sequenced by immunoSEQ multiplex PCR, and TCRdb holds only the in-frame ones, with some missing. The sample has about 140,000 clones; about 90% are singletons. The sample was peripheral blood, taken 28 days after the second dose of the MenACWY control vaccine. These receptors all stem from an adult who received the MenACWY meningococcal vaccine as a control.

By share, this clone ranks as medium-sized (0.01 to 0.1%). The chain carries TRBV11-2 and TRBJ2-7, with D tentatively TRBD2 (5 bases). The germline CDR1 and CDR2 sequences are SGHAT and FQNNGV. V was clipped by 3 bases and J by 3 bases, with 9 bases between them. The CDR3 is 13 residues long. The CDR3: CASSFGLGYEQYF. CDR3 nucleotides: TGTGCCAGCAGCTTCGGACTGGGCTACGAGCAGTACTTC. The complete variable domain, with remaining parts taken from reference TRBV11-2 and TRBJ2-7, reads EAGVAQSPRYKIIEKRQSVAFWCNPISGHATLYWYQQILGQGPKLLIQFQNNGVVDDSQLPKDRFSAERLKGVDSTLKIQPAKLEDSAVYLCASSFGLGYEQYFGPGTRLTVT.

The rearrangement links TRBV24-1 to TRBJ1-5; TRBD1 agrees at 7 bases. Per the germline V gene, CDR1 is KGHDR and CDR2 is SFDVKD. V lost 4 bases and J lost 3; bases outside the gene matches: 5. CDR3 length: 15 residues. DNA of the CDR3: TGTGCCACCAGTGACCCGACAGGGAACAATCAGCCCCAGCATTTT. Amino acid sequence: CATSDPTGNNQPQHF.

This clone was detected only a few times. The rearrangement links TRBV19 to TRBJ2-1; 11 bases fit TRBD1. V shed 3 bases, J shed 5 bases, and the junction held 6 bases outside the gene matches. There are 16 residues in the CDR3. The V gene's germline CDR1 is LNHDA and CDR2 SQIVND (reference sequence). In DNA, the CDR3 is TGTGCCAGTAGTATCCAGGGGACAGGGGGACACAATGAGCAGTTCTTC. It encodes CASSIQGTGGHNEQFF.

The CDR3 DNA sequence: TGTGCCAGCAGCGTAGGTCTAGAGACCGGGGAGCTGTTTTTT. It yields the protein CASSVGLETGELFF. The V call is TRBV9, the J call TRBJ2-2; D gene unclear. Germline assignment: CDR1 SGDLS and CDR2 YYNGEE. Trimming cost V 0 bases and J 5 bases, with 8 bases left between them. This CDR3 contains 14 residues.